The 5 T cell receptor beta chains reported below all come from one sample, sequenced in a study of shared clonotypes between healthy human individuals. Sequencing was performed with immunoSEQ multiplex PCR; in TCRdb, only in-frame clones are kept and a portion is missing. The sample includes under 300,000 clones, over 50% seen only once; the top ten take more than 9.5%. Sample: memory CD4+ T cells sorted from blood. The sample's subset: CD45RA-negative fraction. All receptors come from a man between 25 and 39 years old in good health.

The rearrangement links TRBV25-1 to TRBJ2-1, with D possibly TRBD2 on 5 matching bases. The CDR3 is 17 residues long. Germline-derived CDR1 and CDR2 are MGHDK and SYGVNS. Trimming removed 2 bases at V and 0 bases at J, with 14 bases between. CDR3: CASSERSVGSSYNEQFF. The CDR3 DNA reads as TGTGCCAGCAGTGAAAGGAGTGTGGGGAGCTCCTACAATGAGCAGTTCTTC.

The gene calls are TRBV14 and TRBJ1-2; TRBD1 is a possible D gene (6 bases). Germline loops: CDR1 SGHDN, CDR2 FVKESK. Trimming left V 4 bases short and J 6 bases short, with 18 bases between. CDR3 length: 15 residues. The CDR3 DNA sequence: TGTGCCAGCAGCCCCCTGGGCAGGGGAGAGGATGGCTACACCTTC. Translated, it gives CASSPLGRGEDGYTF. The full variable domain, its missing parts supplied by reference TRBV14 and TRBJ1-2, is EAGVTQFPSHSVIEKGQTVTLRCDPISGHDNLYWYRRVMGKEIKFLLHFVKESKQDESGMPNNRFLAERTGGTYSTLKVQPAELEDSGVYFCASSPLGRGEDGYTFGSGTRLTVV.

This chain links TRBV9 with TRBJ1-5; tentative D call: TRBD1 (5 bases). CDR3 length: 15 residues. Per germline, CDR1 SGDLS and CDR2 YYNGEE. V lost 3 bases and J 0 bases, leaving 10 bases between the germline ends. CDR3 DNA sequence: TGTGCCAGCAGCGAGGGGTTAGATAGCAATCAGCCCCAGCATTTT. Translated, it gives CASSEGLDSNQPQHF.

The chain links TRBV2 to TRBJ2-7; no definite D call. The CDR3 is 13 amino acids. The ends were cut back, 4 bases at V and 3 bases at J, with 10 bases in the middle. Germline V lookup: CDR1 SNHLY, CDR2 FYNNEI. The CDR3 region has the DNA TGTGCCAGCAGTGTGCCCTTAGGCTACGAGCAGTACTTC. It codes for CASSVPLGYEQYF.

In DNA, the CDR3 is TGTGCCAGCAGTGAAAAAGGGTCTGGGGACGAGCAGTACTTC. As protein: CASSEKGSGDEQYF. The chain has TRBV6-1 and TRBJ2-7, with D hard to call. The CDR3 runs 14 residues. CDR1 is MNHNS, CDR2 SASEGT, per germline. V lost 2 bases to trimming and J lost 5 bases, with 13 bases between them.